The 9 T cell receptor beta chains below come from one sample, sequenced in a study of blood T cell repertoires in COVID-19. Method: immunoSEQ multiplex PCR; TCRdb's copy keeps in-frame clones and lacks some. The sample yields fewer than 300,000 clones, about 90% seen once. The sequenced sample was peripheral blood. All receptors derive from a woman aged 40 to 50 who had recovered from COVID-19.

The CDR3 DNA reads as TGTGCCAGCGTAGGTAGCGGGCTCACGGATACGCAGTATTTT. This gives the protein CASVGSGLTDTQYF. This rearrangement joins TRBV2 to TRBJ2-3; TRBD2 agrees at 7 bases. The germline gives CDR1 SNHLY, CDR2 FYNNEI. V shed 8 bases, J shed 6 bases, and the junction held 11 bases outside the gene matches. The CDR3 totals 14 residues.

This clone was observed a handful of times. The rearrangement uses TRBV9 and TRBJ1-6; TRBD1 aligns across 9 bases. This CDR3 comprises 17 residues. Germline loops: CDR1 SGDLS, CDR2 YYNGEE. The V segment lost 0 bases and the J segment 2 bases; nucleotides outside the gene matches: 3. CDR3 sequence reads: CASSVAGQGPYNSPLHF. The CDR3 DNA follows: TGTGCCAGCAGCGTAGCGGGACAGGGCCCCTATAATTCACCCCTCCACTTT.

The chain carries TRBV27 and TRBJ2-1, with D tentatively TRBD2 (6 bases). CDR1 and CDR2 from the germline V gene are MNHEY and SMNVEV (reference sequence). CDR3 length: 14 residues. V was pared by 7 bases and J by 7 bases, with 17 bases between. This chain's CDR3 is CASILRGGSNEQFF. In DNA form, the CDR3 reads TGTGCCAGCATCCTTAGGGGAGGTTCTAATGAGCAGTTCTTC.

This clone was recorded once. The V and J genes are TRBV7-9 and TRBJ1-1; no definite D call. CDR3 length: 16 amino acids. Looked up from germline, CDR1 is SEHNR and CDR2 is FQNEAQ (reference sequence). V was clipped by 1 base and J by 4 bases, with 16 bases between them. The CDR3 nucleotides are TGTGCCAGCAGCTTAGGGGGAGGTTTAGCAAGCACTGAAGCTTTCTTT. It codes for CASSLGGGLASTEAFF.

Turning to this clone: The same CDR3 arises from other DNA sequences in this sample as well. This rearrangement joins TRBV10-1 to TRBJ2-5; weak D call: TRBD2 (5 bases). This CDR3 is built from 11 residues. Trimming stripped 4 bases from V and 5 bases from J, with 5 bases between. CDR1 is WNHNN, CDR2 SYGVQD, per germline (reference sequence). The CDR3 here is CASSAGETQYF. Written as DNA, the CDR3 is TGCGCCAGCAGTGCGGGGGAGACCCAGTACTTC.

The V call is TRBV3-1 (or the pseudogene TRBV3-2), the J call TRBJ2-3, with 9 positions matching TRBD2. This CDR3 spans 15 amino acids. The germline CDR1 and CDR2 sequences are LGHDT and YNNKEL (reference sequence). V shed 1 base, J shed 4 bases, and the junction held 3 bases outside the gene matches. This CDR3 is CASSQGAGGADTQYF. Here the CDR3 DNA reads TGTGCCAGCAGCCAAGGGGCGGGGGGGGCAGATACGCAGTATTTT.

This rearrangement joins TRBV5-1 to TRBJ2-5, with TRBD2 identical over 9 bases. Germline CDR1 and CDR2: SGHRS and YFSETQ. The ends lost 4 bases at V and 5 bases at J; junction bases unmatched: 6. The CDR3 length is 14 residues. As DNA, the CDR3 is TGCGCCAGCAGCCGCGGGGGGGCGGAGGAGACCCAGTACTTC. Translating it yields CASSRGGAEETQYF. Full variable domain (outside the CDR3, taken from reference TRBV5-1 and TRBJ2-5): KAGVTQTPRYLIKTRGQQVTLSCSPISGHRSVSWYQQTPGQGLQFLFEYFSETQRNKGNFPGRFSGRQFSNSRSEMNVSTLELGDSALYLCASSRGGAEETQYFGPGTRLLVL.

The genes are TRBV5-1 and TRBJ1-6, with a weak D call TRBD1 (5 bases). V was trimmed by 0 bases and J by 9 bases, leaving 16 bases between them. Germline V CDR1 and CDR2: SGHRS, YFSETQ. This CDR3 comprises 16 residues. The CDR3 DNA follows: TGCGCCAGCAGCTTGGCCCAAGTCAGGGAGGGTTCACCCCTCCACTTT. This translates into CASSLAQVREGSPLHF.

The J gene is TRBJ1-2, the V gene TRBV4-2; D possibly corresponds to TRBD1 (6 bases). The CDR3 covers 16 residues. CDR1 and CDR2 (germline): LGHNA, YNFKEQ. V shed 1 base and J shed 5 bases, with 17 bases lying between them. The CDR3 reads CASSQGALGTLYGYTF. DNA of the CDR3: TGTGCCAGCAGCCAAGGTGCCCTCGGGACACTTTATGGCTACACCTTC.